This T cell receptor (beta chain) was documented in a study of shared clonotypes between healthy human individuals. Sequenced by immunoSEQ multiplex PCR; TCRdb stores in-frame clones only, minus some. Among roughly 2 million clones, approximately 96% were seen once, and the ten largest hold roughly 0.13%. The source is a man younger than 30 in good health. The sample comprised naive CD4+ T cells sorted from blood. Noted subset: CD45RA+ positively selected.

The CDR3 sequence: CAISDLHKSDTDTQYF. The CDR3 nucleotides are TGTGCCATCAGTGACCTTCATAAGAGCGACACAGATACGCAGTATTTT. This rearrangement joins TRBV10-3 to TRBJ2-3; D gene uncertain. V dropped 3 bases and J dropped 2 bases, with 15 bases sitting between them. Per the germline V gene, CDR1 is ENHRY and CDR2 is SYGVKD. The CDR3 extends over 16 amino acids.